A single TCR beta chain is shown here with its context. No antigen is known for it. Some clones are missing from TCRdb's copy, which holds only in-frame ones; the method was immunoSEQ multiplex PCR. The profile shows 120,000 or so clones, roughly 84% of them singletons. CDR3 length equals 13 residues. The germline V and J ends were trimmed by 4 bases and 8 bases, with 14 bases remaining between them. CDR1 and CDR2 (germline): SGHVS, FQNEAQ. The data originate from a study of identifying expanded T cells in peripheral blood. Whole-study results and caveats: Technical replicates showed roughly 1.2 changed clones; about two weeks about 16; four weeks 19.

The sequenced material came from blood. V and J are TRBV7-8 and TRBJ1-2; perhaps TRBD1 as D (5 bases). This clonotype was sampled from a person between 18 and 69 years old in good health. DNA for the CDR3: TGTGCCAGCAGCTCCGGGACCGCGTGGGGCTACACCTTC. Translating it yields CASSSGTAWGYTF.